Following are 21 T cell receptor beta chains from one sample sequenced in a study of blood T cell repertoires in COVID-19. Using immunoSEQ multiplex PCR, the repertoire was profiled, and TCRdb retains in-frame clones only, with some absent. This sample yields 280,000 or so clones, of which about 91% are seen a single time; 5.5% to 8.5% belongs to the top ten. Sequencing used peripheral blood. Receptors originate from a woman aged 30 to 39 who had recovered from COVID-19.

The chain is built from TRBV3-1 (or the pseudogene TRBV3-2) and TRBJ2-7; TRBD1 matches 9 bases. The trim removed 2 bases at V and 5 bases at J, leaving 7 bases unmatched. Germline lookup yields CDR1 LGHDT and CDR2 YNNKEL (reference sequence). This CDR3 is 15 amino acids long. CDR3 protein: CASSQRPGTGNEQYF. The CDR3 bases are TGTGCCAGCAGCCAACGTCCCGGGACAGGGAACGAGCAGTACTTC.

The CDR3 loop reads CASSLGLENNEQFF. DNA of the CDR3: TGCGCCAGCAGCTTAGGCCTAGAAAACAATGAGCAGTTCTTC. V and J are TRBV5-1 and TRBJ2-1; D gene uncertain. The CDR3 has 14 amino acids. V was clipped by 2 bases and J by 5 bases, with 11 bases between them. The germline V gene has CDR1 SGHRS and CDR2 YFSETQ.

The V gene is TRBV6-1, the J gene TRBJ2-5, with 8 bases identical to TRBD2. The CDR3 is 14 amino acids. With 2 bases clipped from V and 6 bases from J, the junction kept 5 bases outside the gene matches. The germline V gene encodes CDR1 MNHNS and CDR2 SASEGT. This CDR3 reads CASSEQRGRKTQYF. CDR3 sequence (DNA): TGTGCCAGCAGTGAACAGCGGGGGCGGAAGACCCAGTACTTC.

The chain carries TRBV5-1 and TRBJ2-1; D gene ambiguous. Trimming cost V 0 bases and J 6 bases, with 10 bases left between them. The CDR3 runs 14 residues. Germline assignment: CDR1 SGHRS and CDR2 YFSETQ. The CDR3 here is CASSLAVPGNEQFF. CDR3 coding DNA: TGCGCCAGCAGCTTGGCCGTCCCCGGCAATGAGCAGTTCTTC. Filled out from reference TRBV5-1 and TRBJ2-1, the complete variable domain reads KAGVTQTPRYLIKTRGQQVTLSCSPISGHRSVSWYQQTPGQGLQFLFEYFSETQRNKGNFPGRFSGRQFSNSRSEMNVSTLELGDSALYLCASSLAVPGNEQFFGPGTRLTVL.

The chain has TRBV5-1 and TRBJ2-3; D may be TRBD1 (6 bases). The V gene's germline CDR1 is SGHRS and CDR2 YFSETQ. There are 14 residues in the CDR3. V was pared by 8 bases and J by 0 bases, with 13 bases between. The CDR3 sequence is CASRTAPSTDTQYF. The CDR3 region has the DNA TGCGCCAGTCGGACAGCACCTAGCACAGATACGCAGTATTTT.

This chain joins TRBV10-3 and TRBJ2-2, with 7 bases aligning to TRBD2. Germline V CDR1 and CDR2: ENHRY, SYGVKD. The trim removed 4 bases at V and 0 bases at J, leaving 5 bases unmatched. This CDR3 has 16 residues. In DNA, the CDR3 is TGTGCCATCAGTGGGCGGGGGACTTCGAACACCGGGGAGCTGTTTTTT. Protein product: CAISGRGTSNTGELFF.

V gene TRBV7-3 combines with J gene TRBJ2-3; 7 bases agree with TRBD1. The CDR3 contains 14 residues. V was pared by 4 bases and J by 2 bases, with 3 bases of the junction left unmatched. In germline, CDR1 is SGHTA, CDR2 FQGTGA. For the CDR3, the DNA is TGTGCCAGCAGCTCGGGACAGTCCACAGATACGCAGTATTTT. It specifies CASSSGQSTDTQYF.

The CDR3 reads CASSQEATTDTQYF. DNA of the CDR3: TGCGCCAGCAGCCAAGAAGCTACCACAGATACGCAGTATTTT. The chain recombines TRBV4-3 with TRBJ2-3; D is uncertain. Trimming took off 0 bases at V and 2 bases at J, with 6 bases between the two ends. CDR3 length: 14 residues. Germline loops: CDR1 LGHNA, CDR2 YSLEER.

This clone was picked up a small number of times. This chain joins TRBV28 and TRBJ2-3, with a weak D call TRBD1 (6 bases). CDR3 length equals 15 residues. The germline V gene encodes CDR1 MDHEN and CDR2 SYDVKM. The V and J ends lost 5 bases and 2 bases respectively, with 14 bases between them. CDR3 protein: CASSALQGSTDTQYF. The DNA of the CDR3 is TGTGCCAGCAGTGCCCTACAGGGTTCCACAGATACGCAGTATTTT.

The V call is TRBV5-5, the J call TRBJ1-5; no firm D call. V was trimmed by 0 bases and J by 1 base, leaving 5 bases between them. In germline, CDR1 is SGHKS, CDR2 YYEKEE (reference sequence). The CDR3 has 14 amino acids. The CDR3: CASSLGASNQPQHF. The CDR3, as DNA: TGTGCCAGCAGCTTGGGGGCGAGCAATCAGCCCCAGCATTTT.

The CDR3: CASSFAGGSSEQFF. CDR3 coding DNA: TGTGCCAGCAGCTTTGCGGGGGGCTCGAGCGAGCAGTTCTTC. V and J are TRBV7-2 and TRBJ2-1, with 8 positions matching TRBD2. V shed 3 bases, J shed 10 bases, and the junction held 8 bases outside the gene matches. Per germline, CDR1 SGHTA and CDR2 FQGNSA. The CDR3 runs 14 residues.

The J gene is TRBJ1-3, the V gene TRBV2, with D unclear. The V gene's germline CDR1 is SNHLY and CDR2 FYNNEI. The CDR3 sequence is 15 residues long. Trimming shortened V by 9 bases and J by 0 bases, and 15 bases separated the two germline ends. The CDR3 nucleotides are TGTGCCAGTGGGCAGCGGACCTTCTCTGGAAACACCATATATTTT. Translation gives CASGQRTFSGNTIYF.

In DNA, the CDR3 is TGTGCCAGTAGCGGGGGGAGGAACACAGATACGCAGTATTTT. Amino acids: CASSGGRNTDTQYF. The chain is built from TRBV19 and TRBJ2-3, with 7 bases lining up with TRBD2. Germline trimming cut 6 bases from V and 2 bases from J; bases unmatched to any gene: 5. CDR3 length: 14 residues. Germline V gene sequence: CDR1 LNHDA, CDR2 SQIVND (reference sequence).

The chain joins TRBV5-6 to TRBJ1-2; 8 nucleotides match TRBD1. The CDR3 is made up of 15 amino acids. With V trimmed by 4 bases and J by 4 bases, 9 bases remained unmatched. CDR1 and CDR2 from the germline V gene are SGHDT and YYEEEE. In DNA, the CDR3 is TGTGCCAGCAGCCTTGGGACAGGTCTGTTCTATGGCTACACCTTC. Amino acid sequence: CASSLGTGLFYGYTF.

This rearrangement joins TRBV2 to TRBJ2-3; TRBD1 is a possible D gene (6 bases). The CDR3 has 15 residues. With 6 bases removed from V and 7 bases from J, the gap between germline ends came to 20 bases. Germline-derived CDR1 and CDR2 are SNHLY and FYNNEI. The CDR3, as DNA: TGTGCCAGCAGGACAGGACAATTATGGGCAAATACGCAGTATTTT. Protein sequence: CASRTGQLWANTQYF.

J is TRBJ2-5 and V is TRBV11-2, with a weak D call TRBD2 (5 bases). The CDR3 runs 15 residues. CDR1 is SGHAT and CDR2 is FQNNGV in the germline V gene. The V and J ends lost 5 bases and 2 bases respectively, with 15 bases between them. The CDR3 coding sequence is TGTGCCAGCAGCCCCCGAGGAGCGGAACAAGAGACCCAGTACTTC. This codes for CASSPRGAEQETQYF.

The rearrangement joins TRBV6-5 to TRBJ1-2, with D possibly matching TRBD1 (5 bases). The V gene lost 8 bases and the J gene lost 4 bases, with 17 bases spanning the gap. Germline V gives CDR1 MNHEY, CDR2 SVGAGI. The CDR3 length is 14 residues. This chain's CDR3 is CASRAGGYSYGYTF. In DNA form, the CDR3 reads TGTGCCAGCCGGGCGGGGGGATATAGCTATGGCTACACCTTC.

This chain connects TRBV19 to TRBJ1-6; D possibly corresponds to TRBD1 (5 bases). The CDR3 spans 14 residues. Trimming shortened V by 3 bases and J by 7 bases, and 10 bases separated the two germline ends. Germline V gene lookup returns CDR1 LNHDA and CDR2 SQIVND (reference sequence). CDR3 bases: TGTGCCAGTAGTATCGGGGGATACAATTCACCCCTCCACTTT. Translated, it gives CASSIGGYNSPLHF.

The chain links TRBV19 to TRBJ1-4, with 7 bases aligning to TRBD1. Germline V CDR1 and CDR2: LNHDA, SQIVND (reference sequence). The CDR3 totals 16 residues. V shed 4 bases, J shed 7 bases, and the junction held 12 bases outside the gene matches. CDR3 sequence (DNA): TGTGCCAGTAGTAAAGGGGGACAGCGGCGCGGTGAAAAACTGTTTTTT. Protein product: CASSKGGQRRGEKLFF.

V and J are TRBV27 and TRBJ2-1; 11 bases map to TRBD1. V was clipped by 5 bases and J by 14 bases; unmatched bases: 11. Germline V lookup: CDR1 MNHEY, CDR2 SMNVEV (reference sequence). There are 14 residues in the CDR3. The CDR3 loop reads CASSPYGQGAGEFF. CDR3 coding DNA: TGTGCCAGCAGTCCATATGGACAGGGGGCCGGAGAGTTCTTC.

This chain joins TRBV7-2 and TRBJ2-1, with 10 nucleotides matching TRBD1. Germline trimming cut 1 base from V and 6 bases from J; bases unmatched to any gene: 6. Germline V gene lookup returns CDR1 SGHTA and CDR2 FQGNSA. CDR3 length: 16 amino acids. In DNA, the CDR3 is TGTGCCAGCAGCTTAGTCGGGACAGGGGATGTCAATGAGCAGTTCTTC. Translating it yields CASSLVGTGDVNEQFF.